One sample yielded the 16 T cell receptor beta chains listed below, sequenced in a study of regulatory T cells in long-lasting Graves disease. The time point was: newly diagnosed GD, antithyroid drugs for less than 3 months. The TCR library was made from RNA that had been extracted from PBMCs in TRIzol. Construction of TCR beta libraries relied on iRepertoire HTBI primers and on Arm-PCR targeting CDR3 regions. TCRdb itself ran the multiplex PCR reads through MiXCR, one entry per CDR3 protein. The data hold around 250,000 distinct CDR3 sequences, with 15% to 20% observed a single time. These data were also filed under a second study, of T cells in Graves' hyperthyroidism and ophthalmopathy.

Source: peripheral blood mononuclear cells (PBMCs), taken at new diagnosis, from a patient treated with antithyroid drugs. The receptors come from a woman in her 30s with Graves disease.

This clonotype was detected many times. This rearrangement joins TRBV5-5 to TRBJ1-4; TRBD1 matches at 7 bases. V trimming: 3 bases; J trimming: 8 bases; junction bases outside the gene matches: 10. Germline assignment: CDR1 SGHKS and CDR2 YYEKEE (reference sequence). The CDR3 spans 15 residues. The CDR3 nucleotides read TGTGCCAGCAGCTCAAGCATAGGGACAGACGAAAAACTGTTTTTT. It translates to CASSSSIGTDEKLFF.

This clonotype has at least ten counts. The chain has TRBV9 and TRBJ2-3, with D tentatively TRBD2 (6 bases). This CDR3 spans 15 amino acids. Trimming cost V 3 bases and J 0 bases, with 11 bases left between them. Germline CDR1 and CDR2: SGDLS and YYNGEE. The CDR3 loop reads CASSGRLGSTDTQYF. The CDR3 DNA follows: TGTGCCAGCAGCGGCAGACTAGGGAGCACAGATACGCAGTATTTT.

The chain is built from TRBV2 and TRBJ2-1; 15 bases line up with TRBD2. The CDR3 length is 16 residues. The V gene's germline CDR1 is SNHLY and CDR2 FYNNEI. V lost 10 bases, J lost 8 bases, and 12 bases stayed unmatched. CDR3: CANYRTSGGGVDEQFF. Here the CDR3 DNA reads TGTGCCAACTATCGGACTAGCGGGGGGGGGGTGGATGAGCAGTTCTTC.

The sample holds many counts of this clonotype. A read error may produce the germline difference seen at one junction end. The chain joins TRBV12-3 or TRBV12-4 to TRBJ1-1, with 8 bases matching TRBD1. The length of the CDR3 is 15 residues. The CDR3 DNA sequence: TGTGCCAGCAGCTTAGGACAGGGAGGGAACACTGAAGCTTTCTTT. This encodes CASSLGQGGNTEAFF.

In its sample, this clonotype was seen a few times. This chain joins TRBV19 and TRBJ1-6; 8 positions match TRBD1. CDR1 LNHDA and CDR2 SQIVND come from the germline V gene (reference sequence). The CDR3 is 14 residues long. Trimming took 6 bases from V and 10 from J; bases not matched to a gene: 8. The CDR3, as DNA: TGTGCCAGTAGCCAGGACAGGGAGGGCTCACCCCTCCACTTT. The encoded protein is CASSQDREGSPLHF.

J is TRBJ2-1 and V is TRBV7-9; 10 bases are shared with TRBD1. The CDR3 has 16 amino acids. V lost 4 bases to trimming and J lost 6 bases; unmatched junction nucleotides: 9. Germline CDR1 is SEHNR and CDR2 is FQNEAQ (reference sequence). The CDR3 DNA is TGTGCCAGCAGCTCACCAAGGGACAGGGGAGGCAATGAGCAGTTCTTC. The encoded protein is CASSSPRDRGGNEQFF.

Only one count was recorded for this clonotype. The chain joins TRBV20-1 to TRBJ2-7; 11 bases map to TRBD2. This CDR3 has 14 residues. Per germline, CDR1 DFQATT and CDR2 SNEGSKA (reference sequence). Unmatched junction bases numbered 8, after V lost 3 bases and J lost 7 bases. The CDR3 is CSASLAGGAGEQYF. The DNA for the CDR3 is TGCAGTGCTAGCTTAGCGGGGGGGGCCGGTGAGCAGTACTTC.

This clonotype was picked up many times. The chain combines TRBV2 with TRBJ1-1; 7 bases are a match to TRBD1. The V gene's germline CDR1 is SNHLY and CDR2 FYNNEI. The V gene end was trimmed by 4 bases and the J gene end by 6 bases; junction bases not matched to a gene: 5. The CDR3 totals 13 residues. The CDR3 here is CASSGNRGAEAFF. The CDR3 region has the DNA TGTGCCAGCAGTGGAAACAGGGGAGCTGAAGCTTTCTTT.

Ten or more counts support this clonotype. V and J are TRBV20-1 and TRBJ2-3; D is ambiguous. The ends were cut back, 1 base at V and 1 base at J, with 6 bases in the middle. The CDR3 contains 13 residues. Germline values: CDR1 DFQATT, CDR2 SNEGSKA (reference sequence). Here the CDR3 DNA reads TGCAGTGCTAGAGGCCACCGCACAGATACGCAGTATTTT. Amino acids: CSARGHRTDTQYF.

The DNA of the CDR3 is TGTGCCAGCAGCCAGTGGGGAGACAATGAGCAGTTCTTC. Translation gives CASSQWGDNEQFF. This chain uses TRBV11-3 with TRBJ2-1; tentative D call: TRBD2 (5 bases). V dropped 5 bases and J dropped 5 bases, with 10 bases sitting between them. The CDR3 spans 13 residues. Germline CDR1 reads SGHNT; CDR2 reads YENEEA.

This clonotype was observed at least ten times. J is TRBJ1-2 and V is TRBV7-9; D is unresolved. The CDR3 contains 17 residues. With 5 bases removed from V and 0 bases from J, the gap between germline ends came to 19 bases. In germline, CDR1 is SEHNR, CDR2 FQNEAQ (reference sequence). The CDR3 region is CASSPLHPTKANYGYTF. CDR3 nucleotides: TGTGCCAGCAGCCCCTTACACCCGACCAAAGCTAACTATGGCTACACCTTC.

By frequency in the sample, this clonotype is large. The rearrangement uses TRBV4-1 and TRBJ1-2; possibly TRBD1 for D (6 bases). Germline lookup yields CDR1 MGHRA and CDR2 YSYEKL. This CDR3 is 16 amino acids long. The ends were cut back, 1 base at V and 1 base at J, with 13 bases in the middle. CDR3 residues: CASSQGQGRRNYGYTF. CDR3 coding DNA: TGCGCCAGCAGCCAAGGTCAGGGGCGGCGTAACTATGGCTACACCTTC.

This CDR3 is CASSHSSGSFYEQYF. The CDR3 DNA reads as TGTGCCAGCAGCCACTCTAGCGGGAGTTTCTACGAGCAGTACTTC. The genes are TRBV3-1 and TRBJ2-7; TRBD2 aligns across 10 bases. Germline-derived CDR1 and CDR2 are LGHDT and YNNKEL (reference sequence). CDR3 length equals 15 residues. V was pared by 3 bases and J by 3 bases, with 5 bases of the junction left unmatched.

This clonotype was detected a few times. The DNA of the CDR3 is TGTGCCAGCAGTTACGATGGGGCAACGGGTTCACCCCTCCACTTT. Translating it yields CASSYDGATGSPLHF. This chain joins TRBV6-5 and TRBJ1-6; maybe TRBD1 (5 bases). The CDR3 length is 15 residues. In germline, CDR1 is MNHEY, CDR2 SVGAGI. The V gene lost 2 bases and the J gene lost 9 bases, with 14 bases spanning the gap.

In its sample, this clonotype was seen many times. V usage is TRBV7-9 and J usage is TRBJ1-1, with TRBD1 as a possible D gene (5 bases). V lost 2 bases and J lost 10, with 17 bases in between. CDR1 SEHNR and CDR2 FQNEAQ come from the germline V gene (reference sequence). CDR3 length equals 14 residues. CDR3: CASSLIPGTGVAFF. DNA for the CDR3: TGTGCCAGCAGCTTAATACCGGGGACCGGAGTAGCTTTCTTT.

Ten or more counts support this clonotype. The chain recombines TRBV28 with TRBJ1-2, with TRBD1 identical over 8 bases. The CDR3 consists of 14 residues. The germline V gene has CDR1 MDHEN and CDR2 SYDVKM. V was clipped by 6 bases and J by 4 bases; unmatched bases: 7. The CDR3 loop reads CASSQSQGAYGYTF. The CDR3 DNA reads as TGTGCCAGCAGCCAATCCCAGGGGGCCTATGGCTACACCTTC.